This T cell receptor beta chain originates from a study of CD8+ T cells in alopecia areata. Looking at the study overall: Tofacitinib treatment spanned 6 to 18 months, with 6 months off drug afterward. Regarding the study as a whole: Higher clonality than in normal scalp was seen in lesional scalp, especially alopecia totalis/universalis.

For this clone: What it binds is unknown.

The CDR3 is made up of 16 amino acids. Trimming left V 2 bases short and J 2 bases short, with 13 bases between. CDR1 and CDR2 from the germline V gene are SGDLS and YYNGEE. TCR sequencing used cDNA made by reverse transcription of extracted RNA. The data were produced by immunoSEQ multiplex PCR, yet TCRdb's version contains in-frame clones alone and is incomplete. Counted here are some 170,000 clones, roughly 60% occurring once; the ten biggest clones make up 1.7%. Specimens obtained from alopecia areata patients comprised lesional scalp punch biopsies and peripheral blood. Source: CD4+ T cells sorted from blood, taken at week 0. The source is a human donor with alopecia areata. This chain joins TRBV9 and TRBJ2-2, with D perhaps TRBD1 (5 bases). The CDR3 nucleotides read TGTGCCAGCAGCGTTAAGCCAGGACATAACACCGGGGAGCTGTTTTTT. This codes for CASSVKPGHNTGELFF.